These 12 T cell receptor beta chains were all obtained from the same sample, sequenced in a study of T cell repertoires in cytomegalovirus infection. TCRdb re-called the reads through MiXCR, storing one row per CDR3 protein. In the table there are approximately 180,000 distinct CDR3 sequences, approximately 19% of which are singletons. The sequenced sample consisted of PBMCs. Source of these receptors: a human donor in good health (CMV status not recorded). Some clones in this sample may be carry-over from other donors' samples.

This clonotype was seen repeatedly, ten times or more. This chain connects TRBV7-8 to TRBJ1-2, with TRBD1 identical over 7 bases. CDR1 SGHVS and CDR2 FQNEAQ come from the germline V gene. The CDR3 totals 13 residues. J was trimmed by 4 bases and V by 5 bases; bases with no gene match: 4. In DNA form, the CDR3 reads TGTGCCAGCAGCGTGGACAGGTCCTATGGCTACACCTTC. Amino acids: CASSVDRSYGYTF.

The rearrangement uses TRBV20-1 and TRBJ2-1; no definite D call. Per the germline V gene, CDR1 is DFQATT and CDR2 is SNEGSKA (reference sequence). The CDR3 is 14 residues long. Trimming removed 5 bases from V and 6 bases from J, with 17 bases in between. The CDR3 sequence: CSAWVVIASNEQFF. In nucleotides, the CDR3 is TGCAGTGCTTGGGTCGTGATTGCGTCCAATGAGCAGTTCTTC.

V gene TRBV28 combines with J gene TRBJ1-4, with a weak D call TRBD1 (6 bases). CDR3 length equals 14 residues. CDR1 is MDHEN and CDR2 is SYDVKM in the germline V gene. Deletions cut 3 bases from V and 8 bases from J, with 13 bases between. CDR3 sequence reads: CASSLGAPGEKLFF. The CDR3 bases are TGTGCCAGCAGTTTGGGGGCCCCCGGAGAAAAACTGTTTTTT. The full variable domain, with the rest looked up from reference TRBV28 and TRBJ1-4, is DVKVTQSSRYLVKRTGEKVFLECVQDMDHENMFWYRQDPGLGLRLIYFSYDVKMKEKGDIPEGYSVSREKKERFSLILESASTNQTSMYLCASSLGAPGEKLFFGSGTQLSVL.

The J gene is TRBJ2-1, the V gene TRBV2, with 9 bases lining up with TRBD1. Germline V gives CDR1 SNHLY, CDR2 FYNNEI. Germline trimming cut 2 bases from V and 7 bases from J; bases unmatched to any gene: 6. The CDR3 totals 15 residues. The DNA for the CDR3 is TGTGCCAGCAGTGAAAGGGACAGGGTTTGGAATGAGCAGTTCTTC. Amino acids: CASSERDRVWNEQFF. The whole variable domain, remainder taken from reference TRBV2 and TRBJ2-1, is EPEVTQTPSHQVTQMGQEVILRCVPISNHLYFYWYRQILGQKVEFLVSFYNNEISEKSEIFDDQFSVERPDGSNFTLKIRSTKLEDSAMYFCASSERDRVWNEQFFGPGTRLTVL.

In this sample, this clonotype turned up many times. CDR3 loop: CASSLGVISSYNEQFF. The CDR3 DNA sequence: TGTGCCAGCAGCTTAGGAGTGATTAGCTCCTACAATGAGCAGTTCTTC. This chain uses TRBV11-2 with TRBJ2-1; D unclear. V lost 1 base and J lost 0, with 10 bases in between. CDR1 is SGHAT, CDR2 FQNNGV, per germline. This CDR3 is 16 amino acids long.

The chain combines TRBV19 with TRBJ1-1, with 7 positions matching TRBD1. Germline CDR1 is LNHDA and CDR2 is SQIVND (reference sequence). This CDR3 region has 15 residues. J lost 3 bases, V lost 7 bases, and 11 bases had no gene match. For the CDR3, the DNA is TGTGCCAGTAACTGGGACAGAAGCGGGGACACTGAAGCTTTCTTT. This gives the protein CASNWDRSGDTEAFF.

This clonotype was picked up a small number of times. The chain employs TRBV19 and TRBJ1-1; D is unclear. Deletions cut 0 bases from V and 0 bases from J, with 5 bases between. Looked up from germline, CDR1 is LNHDA and CDR2 is SQIVND (reference sequence). The CDR3 sequence is 14 residues long. The CDR3 region has the DNA TGTGCCAGTAGTATAGACAGCATGAACACTGAAGCTTTCTTT. This translates into CASSIDSMNTEAFF.

The chain uses TRBV4-3 and TRBJ2-3; possibly TRBD1 or TRBD2 for D (5 bases each). The CDR3 totals 15 residues. V was trimmed by 1 base and J by 4 bases, leaving 12 bases between them. Germline V lookup: CDR1 LGHNA, CDR2 YSLEER. CDR3: CASSQGETGPDTQYF. In DNA form, the CDR3 reads TGCGCCAGCAGCCAAGGCGAGACGGGGCCAGATACGCAGTATTTT.

The chain joins TRBV29-1 to TRBJ1-5; 8 bases match TRBD1. The CDR3 length is 14 residues. The J segment lost 4 bases and the V segment lost 4 bases, leaving 6 bases of the junction unmatched. CDR1 and CDR2 (germline): SQVTM, ANQGSEA. The CDR3 here is CSVVDRGRNQPQHF. For the CDR3, the DNA is TGCAGCGTTGTCGACAGGGGTAGGAATCAGCCCCAGCATTTT. Complete variable domain (other parts from reference TRBV29-1 and TRBJ1-5): SAVISQKPSRDICQRGTSLTIQCQVDSQVTMMFWYRQQPGQSLTLIATANQGSEATYESGFVIDKFPISRPNLTFSTLTVSNMSPEDSSIYLCSVVDRGRNQPQHFGDGTRLSIL.

V and J are TRBV19 and TRBJ2-2; 8 bases line up with TRBD1. CDR3 size: 15 residues. The V segment lost 4 bases and the J segment 2 bases; nucleotides outside the gene matches: 3. CDR1 and CDR2 (germline): LNHDA, SQIVND (reference sequence). In nucleotides, the CDR3 is TGTGCCAGTAGTACAGGGGGCACTAACACCGGGGAGCTGTTTTTT. This encodes CASSTGGTNTGELFF.

This clonotype was recorded a few times. The chain recombines TRBV20-1 with TRBJ2-1; D might be TRBD1 or TRBD2, each matching 6 bases. Looked up from germline, CDR1 is DFQATT and CDR2 is SNEGSKA (reference sequence). This CDR3 comprises 10 residues. V lost 5 bases and J lost 10, with 9 bases in between. DNA for the CDR3: TGCAGTGCTTCCGGGGGCGAGCAGTTCTTC. This encodes CSASGGEQFF.

This clonotype was seen many times. J is TRBJ2-1 and V is TRBV7-6, with D possibly matching TRBD2 (5 bases). The CDR3 is 15 residues long. Germline assignment: CDR1 SGHVS and CDR2 FNYEAQ. Trimming shortened V by 4 bases and J by 8 bases, and 18 bases separated the two germline ends. CDR3 loop: CASSSWRGQADEQFF. The CDR3, as DNA: TGTGCCAGCAGCTCCTGGAGAGGGCAAGCAGATGAGCAGTTCTTC.